Listed here are 24 T cell receptor beta chains from one sample, sequenced in a study of technical replicates of blood from several donors. Using immunoSEQ multiplex PCR, the repertoire was profiled, and TCRdb retains in-frame clones only, with some absent. Of around 79,000 clones listed, more than 85% were seen once; the top ten hold over 0.35%. The specimen was T cells isolated from PBMCs. The receptors here all came from a human donor in good health. Some clones in this sample may be carry-over from other donors' samples.

The chain joins TRBV10-2 to TRBJ2-3, with 11 bases matching TRBD1. The CDR3 runs to 17 residues. V was pared by 0 bases and J by 6 bases, with 8 bases of the junction left unmatched. CDR1 and CDR2 from the germline V gene are WSHSY and SAAADI. The CDR3, as DNA: TGCGCCAGCAGTGAGTCCTCTAACGGACAGGGGGCGGATACGCAGTATTTT. Translating it yields CASSESSNGQGADTQYF.

The chain is built from TRBV7-3 and TRBJ2-7; 10 bases match TRBD2. V lost 5 bases and J lost 3; bases outside the gene matches: 7. This CDR3 comprises 15 residues. From germline, CDR1 is SGHTA and CDR2 FQGTGA. The CDR3 spells CASSPELAGIYEQYF. CDR3 bases: TGTGCCAGCAGCCCGGAACTAGCGGGGATCTACGAGCAGTACTTC.

This clone was observed once. The genes are TRBV7-2 and TRBJ2-7, with 11 positions matching TRBD2. With 5 bases clipped from V and 3 bases from J, the junction kept 12 bases outside the gene matches. The CDR3 is made up of 17 amino acids. The V gene's germline CDR1 is SGHTA and CDR2 FQGNSA. CDR3 amino acids: CASSTTPLAGGLYEQYF. The CDR3 DNA reads TGTGCCAGCAGCACAACCCCCCTAGCGGGAGGACTCTACGAGCAGTACTTC.

V is TRBV6-1 and J is TRBJ1-5, with 8 positions matching TRBD1. V lost 6 bases and J lost 6; bases outside the gene matches: 10. Germline V lookup: CDR1 MNHNS, CDR2 SASEGT. The CDR3 runs 15 residues. The CDR3 region has the DNA TGTGCCAGCAGCGTACTGACAGGGGAGAGTCAGCCCCAGCATTTT. It specifies CASSVLTGESQPQHF.

The chain recombines TRBV7-8 with TRBJ2-7; 9 bases are a match to TRBD1. V lost 4 bases, J lost 4 bases, and 2 bases stayed unmatched. The CDR3 spans 13 residues. Germline lookup yields CDR1 SGHVS and CDR2 FQNEAQ. Here the CDR3 DNA reads TGTGCCAGCAGCTGGACAGGGGAATACGAGCAGTACTTC. The encoded protein is CASSWTGEYEQYF.

This rearrangement joins TRBV30 to TRBJ1-1; possible D gene TRBD1, 5 bases. The CDR3 has 14 residues. Trimming pared 0 bases from V and 5 bases from J, leaving 13 bases between. Per the germline V gene, CDR1 is GTSNPN and CDR2 is SVGIG (reference sequence). The CDR3 coding sequence is TGTGCCTGGAGTGTCCGGGGGGTGATTACTGAAGCTTTCTTT. Translation: CAWSVRGVITEAFF.

The chain joins TRBV2 to TRBJ2-2; tentatively, D is TRBD2 (5 bases). V lost 7 bases, J lost 5 bases, and 14 bases lay in between. The CDR3 extends over 14 amino acids. Germline-derived CDR1 and CDR2 are SNHLY and FYNNEI. The CDR3 sequence is CASMSSVGTGELFF. The CDR3, as DNA: TGTGCCAGCATGAGTAGCGTCGGGACCGGGGAGCTGTTTTTT.

V gene TRBV9 combines with J gene TRBJ1-4; 7 bases map to TRBD1. The CDR3 has 17 residues. V was pared by 7 bases and J by 3 bases, with 15 bases of the junction left unmatched. The germline V gene encodes CDR1 SGDLS and CDR2 YYNGEE. This CDR3 is CASSGSGGLVANEKLFF. The CDR3 nucleotides are TGTGCCAGCTCGGGGTCAGGGGGATTGGTTGCTAATGAAAAACTGTTTTTT.

The J gene is TRBJ2-2, the V gene TRBV11-3, with unresolved D. V was trimmed by 1 base and J by 2 bases, leaving 5 bases between them. Germline loops: CDR1 SGHNT, CDR2 YENEEA. The length of the CDR3 is 14 residues. The CDR3 reads CASSLGANTGELFF. CDR3 in DNA: TGTGCCAGCAGCTTAGGGGCAAACACCGGGGAGCTGTTTTTT.

The CDR3 sequence: CASSRGDRAGELFF. In nucleotides, the CDR3 is TGTGCCAGCAGCCGCGGGGACAGGGCCGGGGAGCTGTTTTTT. This chain uses TRBV7-6 with TRBJ2-2; 9 bases line up with TRBD1. Germline loops: CDR1 SGHVS, CDR2 FNYEAQ. There are 14 residues in the CDR3. With 5 bases clipped from V and 6 bases from J, the junction kept 4 bases outside the gene matches. The full variable domain, with the rest looked up from reference TRBV7-6 and TRBJ2-2, is GAGVSQSPRYKVTKRGQDVALRCDPISGHVSLYWYRQALGQGPEFLTYFNYEAQQDKSGLPNDRFSAERPEGSISTLTIQRTEQRDSAMYRCASSRGDRAGELFFGEGSRLTVL.

This clone was recorded once. The chain carries TRBV27 and TRBJ2-7; TRBD2 agrees at 12 bases. The germline gives CDR1 MNHEY, CDR2 SMNVEV (reference sequence). J lost 2 bases, V lost 6 bases, and 5 bases had no gene match. The CDR3 is 15 residues long. CDR3 DNA sequence: TGTGCCAGCAGCTCTAGACTAGCGGGAGCCTACGAGCAGTACTTC. Amino acids: CASSSRLAGAYEQYF.

The chain employs TRBV27 and TRBJ2-7; D might be TRBD1 (6 bases). Trimming stripped 2 bases from V and 6 bases from J, with 14 bases between. The CDR3 has 14 amino acids. Germline CDR1 and CDR2: MNHEY and SMNVEV (reference sequence). The CDR3 region has the DNA TGTGCCAGCAGTTTAATACAGGGATTTGCCGAGCAGTACTTC. Translation gives CASSLIQGFAEQYF.

The rearrangement links TRBV5-1 to TRBJ1-4; the match to TRBD1 covers 8 bases. Germline-derived CDR1 and CDR2 are SGHRS and YFSETQ. V shed 4 bases, J shed 6 bases, and the junction held 5 bases outside the gene matches. This CDR3 comprises 14 residues. The CDR3 DNA is TGCGCCAGCAGCCTTGACAGGGGAGATGAAAAACTGTTTTTT. Encoded protein: CASSLDRGDEKLFF.

This clone has only one observation. The chain carries TRBV6-5 and TRBJ1-4; perhaps TRBD1 as D (5 bases). CDR1 and CDR2 from the germline V gene are MNHEY and SVGAGI. CDR3 length: 15 amino acids. Trimming left V 5 bases short and J 3 bases short, with 13 bases between. CDR3 sequence (DNA): TGTGCCAGCAGTCGGGGCGGGAGAGCTAATGAAAAACTGTTTTTT. It yields the protein CASSRGGRANEKLFF.

This sequence joins TRBV5-1 and TRBJ1-5, with unresolved D. The CDR3 has 13 amino acids. With 0 bases removed from V and 7 bases from J, the gap between germline ends came to 8 bases. Germline V gives CDR1 SGHRS, CDR2 YFSETQ. In nucleotides, the CDR3 is TGCGCCAGCAGCTTGGACGGAGGCCAGCCCCAGCATTTT. Translated, it gives CASSLDGGQPQHF.

The V call is TRBV5-1, the J call TRBJ2-7; 7 nucleotides align to TRBD2. The CDR3 totals 14 residues. The V segment lost 6 bases and the J segment 2 bases; nucleotides outside the gene matches: 8. Looked up from germline, CDR1 is SGHRS and CDR2 is YFSETQ. The CDR3 region has the DNA TGCGCCAGCAATGAGGCGGGAGCCCCCTACGAGCAGTACTTC. Encoded protein: CASNEAGAPYEQYF.

V and J are TRBV14 and TRBJ1-2; a weak D match, TRBD1 (5 bases). The germline CDR1 and CDR2 sequences are SGHDN and FVKESK. V was clipped by 3 bases and J by 0 bases, with 11 bases between them. This CDR3 has 15 amino acids. The CDR3 spells CASSHATEANYGYTF. The DNA of the CDR3 is TGTGCCAGCAGCCATGCGACAGAAGCTAACTATGGCTACACCTTC. The full variable domain, in which reference TRBV14 and TRBJ1-2 provide the parts outside the CDR3, is EAGVTQFPSHSVIEKGQTVTLRCDPISGHDNLYWYRRVMGKEIKFLLHFVKESKQDESGMPNNRFLAERTGGTYSTLKVQPAELEDSGVYFCASSHATEANYGYTFGSGTRLTVV.

This chain connects TRBV6-4 to TRBJ2-1; weak D call: TRBD1 (5 bases). The CDR3 is made up of 13 amino acids. The V end was cut by 8 bases, the J end by 8 bases, with 16 bases between. CDR1 and CDR2 from the germline V gene are MRHNA and SNTAGT. CDR3 DNA sequence: TGTGCCAGCTCGCTCGATCAGGGTTATGAGCAGTTCTTC. Translated: CASSLDQGYEQFF.

CDR3 in DNA: TGTGCCAGCAGGCCGACTAGCGCTCTCTACGAGCAGTACTTC. Encoded protein: CASRPTSALYEQYF. The rearrangement uses TRBV11-2 and TRBJ2-7, with 8 bases aligning to TRBD2. Germline V gene sequence: CDR1 SGHAT, CDR2 FQNNGV. After removal of 6 bases from V and 3 bases from J, the junction contained 7 bases not matched to a gene. CDR3 length equals 14 residues.

This chain joins TRBV19 and TRBJ2-1, with a tentative D call TRBD2 (6 bases). The CDR3 has 14 amino acids. Germline loops: CDR1 LNHDA, CDR2 SQIVND (reference sequence). V shed 3 bases and J shed 9 bases, with 15 bases lying between them. The CDR3 DNA sequence: TGTGCCAGTAGTATCTTGGCGGGAACCGGTGAGCAGTTCTTC. The encoded protein is CASSILAGTGEQFF.

The rearrangement links TRBV28 to TRBJ1-2; 7 bases match TRBD1. V shed 5 bases and J 5 bases; nucleotides not matched to a gene: 14. Per germline, CDR1 MDHEN and CDR2 SYDVKM. This CDR3 spans 16 amino acids. The CDR3 DNA reads as TGTGCCAGCAGTCCCCCCGGCAGGGGGGCTCCTTATGGCTACACCTTC. Amino acid sequence: CASSPPGRGAPYGYTF.

This clone was found once. The V call is TRBV10-1, the J call TRBJ2-2, with 12 bases matching TRBD1. The trim removed 5 bases at V and 1 base at J, leaving 8 bases unmatched. The CDR3 totals 18 residues. CDR1 and CDR2 (germline): WNHNN, SYGVQD (reference sequence). This CDR3 reads CASSPTGTGGKNTGELFF. CDR3 nucleotides: TGCGCCAGCAGTCCCACCGGGACAGGGGGCAAGAACACCGGGGAGCTGTTTTTT.

The chain has TRBV5-6 and TRBJ2-7; D might be TRBD1 (5 bases). V lost 0 bases and J lost 2, with 12 bases in between. Germline V gene data show CDR1 as SGHDT and CDR2 as YYEEEE. This CDR3 has 15 residues. The DNA for the CDR3 is TGTGCCAGCAGCTTGGGGGGAAGGGGCCCCTACGAGCAGTACTTC. Protein product: CASSLGGRGPYEQYF. The full variable domain, in which reference TRBV5-6 and TRBJ2-7 provide the parts outside the CDR3, is DAGVTQSPTHLIKTRGQQVTLRCSPKSGHDTVSWYQQALGQGPQFIFQYYEEEERQRGNFPDRFSGHQFPNYSSELNVNALLLGDSALYLCASSLGGRGPYEQYFGPGTRLTVT.

The genes are TRBV27 and TRBJ2-5; 13 nucleotides match TRBD2. CDR1 and CDR2 (germline): MNHEY, SMNVEV (reference sequence). This CDR3 comprises 16 residues. Trimming at V came to 3 bases and at J to 1 base, leaving 2 bases not matched to a gene. The CDR3 loop reads CASSLTSGRIQETQYF. The CDR3 DNA follows: TGTGCCAGCAGTTTGACTAGCGGGAGGATCCAAGAGACCCAGTACTTC.